This TCR beta chain was sequenced in a study of shared clonotypes between healthy human individuals. Study-wide context: The cohort comprised a couple of women and a few men. Their ages spanned 18 to 49 years.

The V gene lost 3 bases and the J gene lost 1 base, with 13 bases spanning the gap. The CDR3 extends over 15 amino acids. CDR1 is LNHNV, CDR2 YYDKDF, per germline (reference sequence). Only in-frame clones appear in the TCRdb table, and some are missing; sequencing was by immunoSEQ multiplex PCR. Of some 2.3 million clones listed, approximately 95% are singletons. This clone appeared once. The sample has other DNA sequences that encode this CDR3 too. This TCR was recovered from a man younger than 35 in good health. Some clones in this sample may be carry-over from other donors' samples. This rearrangement joins TRBV15 to TRBJ2-7, with D possibly being TRBD2 (6 bases). Sequences were obtained from naive CD4+ T cells from PBMCs. Subset defined: CD45RA+ positively selected. This chain's CDR3 is CATSRGGAESYEQYF. The CDR3 coding sequence is TGTGCCACCAGCAGGGGCGGGGCAGAATCCTACGAGCAGTACTTC.